The 16 T cell receptor beta chains given below trace back to one sample, sequenced in a study of response to subunit inactivated influenza vaccine. TCRdb processed the RT-PCR reads anew with MiXCR; each CDR3 protein has one entry. The sample lists hundreds of thousands of distinct CDR3 sequences, roughly 9.8% seen once, with less than 15% in the top ten. This material consisted of PBMCs from blood, taken roughly 46 days after vaccination. The receptors stem from a man between 50 and 59 years old who received an inactivated influenza vaccine.

This clonotype came up many times. This chain uses TRBV5-1 with TRBJ2-2; D is uncertain. The CDR3 sequence is 14 residues long. CDR1 and CDR2 from the germline V gene are SGHRS and YFSETQ. The V and J ends lost 5 bases and 5 bases respectively, with 13 bases between them. CDR3 sequence: CASRRISVTGELFF. The CDR3 coding sequence is TGCGCCAGCAGGAGGATCTCGGTTACCGGGGAGCTGTTTTTT.

This clonotype was observed many times. V gene TRBV20-1 combines with J gene TRBJ1-2; possible D gene TRBD1, 5 bases. This CDR3 region has 12 residues. The germline V gene has CDR1 DFQATT and CDR2 SNEGSKA (reference sequence). DNA of the CDR3: TGCGGGGGTAACCAGGATAACTATGGCTACACCTTC. This encodes CGGNQDNYGYTF.

This clonotype was found a few times. CDR3 protein: CASIGQGGTGELFF. The CDR3 bases are TGTGCCAGCATTGGACAGGGGGGGACCGGGGAGCTGTTTTTT. The J gene is TRBJ2-2, the V gene TRBV2; 10 bases map to TRBD1. In germline, CDR1 is SNHLY, CDR2 FYNNEI. The CDR3 is made up of 14 amino acids. V was pared by 7 bases and J by 5 bases, with 4 bases of the junction left unmatched.

The rearrangement links TRBV20-1 to TRBJ2-7, with 12 positions matching TRBD2. Germline V CDR1 and CDR2: DFQATT, SNEGSKA (reference sequence). The CDR3 has 18 residues. CDR3 nucleotide sequence: TGCTGGGGCCAGGCTCCGGGCCTAGCGGGAGGGACCCGTAGTGAGCAGTACTTC. Its translation is CWGQAPGLAGGTRSEQYF.

V gene TRBV10-3 combines with J gene TRBJ2-3; TRBD2 aligns across 8 bases. CDR1 ENHRY and CDR2 SYGVKD come from the germline V gene. J was trimmed by 2 bases and V by 6 bases; bases with no gene match: 7. The CDR3 spans 15 residues. CDR3 amino acids: CAISLAGFPTDTQYF. The CDR3 DNA reads TGTGCCATCAGCCTAGCGGGCTTCCCCACAGATACGCAGTATTTT.

The CDR3, as DNA: TGTGCCAGCAGTGAAGCCCTCTCCCGGACGGGTGGATATGAAAAACTGTTTTTT. This gives the protein CASSEALSRTGGYEKLFF. The rearrangement links TRBV6-1 to TRBJ1-4; D unresolved. Germline-derived CDR1 and CDR2 are MNHNS and SASEGT. V lost 0 bases and J lost 6, with 20 bases in between. This CDR3 has 18 residues.

This clonotype was observed at least ten times. The chain couples TRBV29-1 to TRBJ2-5; D unresolved. The CDR3 has 13 residues. The V end lost 3 bases, the J end lost 6 bases, and 14 bases lay between the germline ends. Germline CDR1 and CDR2: SQVTM and ANQGSEA. The CDR3 sequence: CSVEWVAGQTQYF. The CDR3 DNA reads as TGCAGCGTTGAGTGGGTGGCAGGACAGACCCAGTACTTC.

In this sample, this clonotype turned up a few times. The chain combines TRBV18 with TRBJ2-7; a weak D match, TRBD1 (6 bases). Germline V gene sequence: CDR1 KGHSH, CDR2 LQKENI. The CDR3 extends over 14 amino acids. V lost 0 bases and J 9 bases, leaving 15 bases between the germline ends. CDR3 in amino acids: CASSPPGAAWTQYF. The CDR3 nucleotides are TGTGCCAGCTCACCACCGGGGGCGGCGTGGACGCAGTACTTC.

Many counts were recorded for this clonotype. The gene calls are TRBV29-1 and TRBJ1-2; 9 bases fit TRBD1. V trimming: 3 bases; J trimming: 4 bases; junction bases outside the gene matches: 6. CDR3 length: 14 amino acids. Looked up from germline, CDR1 is SQVTM and CDR2 is ANQGSEA. The CDR3 is CSVDRLGQGYGYTF. The DNA for the CDR3 is TGCAGCGTTGACCGGTTGGGACAGGGCTATGGCTACACCTTC.

This clonotype appeared a few times. The chain uses TRBV24-1 and TRBJ1-1; D ambiguous. V shed 5 bases and J shed 3 bases, with 6 bases lying between them. The CDR3 extends over 12 amino acids. The germline V gene encodes CDR1 KGHDR and CDR2 SFDVKD. The CDR3 loop reads CATSGADTEAFF. CDR3 nucleotides: TGTGCCACCAGTGGGGCGGACACTGAAGCTTTCTTT.

This clonotype was counted a few times. The chain uses TRBV20-1 and TRBJ2-3; TRBD2 aligns across 9 bases. The CDR3 length is 15 residues. The V and J ends lost 3 bases and 4 bases, in that order; junction bases with no gene match: 8. Per germline, CDR1 DFQATT and CDR2 SNEGSKA (reference sequence). Here the CDR3 reads CSASRSSGGPDTQYF. The CDR3 bases are TGCAGTGCTAGTAGGAGTAGCGGGGGACCAGATACGCAGTATTTT.

This clonotype was counted ten times or more. The J gene is TRBJ2-1, the V gene TRBV29-1; 10 bases are a match to TRBD2. Germline V lookup: CDR1 SQVTM, CDR2 ANQGSEA. The CDR3 length is 15 residues. With 7 bases clipped from V and 4 bases from J, the junction kept 10 bases outside the gene matches. CDR3 bases: TGCAGCGCTACTCCCTCTAGCGGGAGATACAATGAGCAGTTCTTC. Residues: CSATPSSGRYNEQFF.

This clonotype was seen a few times. This rearrangement joins TRBV18 to TRBJ2-7, with D perhaps TRBD1 (5 bases). Germline V gives CDR1 KGHSH, CDR2 LQKENI. The CDR3 is 14 residues long. Trimming stripped 2 bases from V and 3 bases from J, with 11 bases between. The CDR3 DNA is TGTGCCAGCTCACCAAGTCAGGGCCTCTACGAGCAGTACTTC. This encodes CASSPSQGLYEQYF.

This chain uses TRBV4-3 with TRBJ2-1, with no clear D. The CDR3 covers 15 residues. Germline values: CDR1 LGHNA, CDR2 YSLEER. V lost 1 base and J 8 bases, leaving 15 bases between the germline ends. In DNA form, the CDR3 reads TGCGCCAGCAGCCAAGTTTGGACCCATACAGATGAGCAGTTCTTC. It yields the protein CASSQVWTHTDEQFF.

This chain uses TRBV12-3 or TRBV12-4 with TRBJ2-7, with D hard to call. The ends were cut back, 0 bases at V and 3 bases at J, with 6 bases in the middle. The CDR3 consists of 13 residues. This chain's CDR3 is CASSLAQVYEQYF. CDR3 DNA sequence: TGTGCCAGCAGTTTAGCGCAGGTCTACGAGCAGTACTTC.

V gene TRBV24-1 combines with J gene TRBJ2-3; a weak D match, TRBD2 (5 bases). CDR3 size: 12 residues. Germline-derived CDR1 and CDR2 are KGHDR and SFDVKD. Trimming removed 3 bases at V and 7 bases at J, with 7 bases between. The CDR3 DNA sequence: TGTGCCACCAGTGATCCCGGGAATACGCAGTATTTT. Its protein product is CATSDPGNTQYF.